This TCR beta chain was captured by sequencing in a study of blood T cell repertoires in COVID-19. Overall study: Collection of acute and convalescent COVID-19 samples took place in the United States, Italy and Spain.

Germline V gene sequence: CDR1 SGHRS, CDR2 YFSETQ. The junction had 3 bases not matched to a gene; V was cut back by 2 bases and J by 2 bases. This CDR3 is 16 amino acids long. Repertoires were generated with immunoSEQ multiplex PCR, while TCRdb's copy carries only in-frame clones and drops some. The sample carries about 94,000 clones, about 80% recorded once. The count of this clone is one. This TCR came from a man in his sixties with acute or convalescent COVID-19. The rearrangement joins TRBV5-1 to TRBJ2-1; 11 nucleotides match TRBD1. Specimen: peripheral blood. The CDR3 loop is CASSFEGQGAYNEQFF. CDR3 sequence (DNA): TGCGCCAGCAGCTTTGAGGGACAGGGGGCCTACAATGAGCAGTTCTTC. Full variable domain (remainder filled in from reference TRBV5-1 and TRBJ2-1): KAGVTQTPRYLIKTRGQQVTLSCSPISGHRSVSWYQQTPGQGLQFLFEYFSETQRNKGNFPGRFSGRQFSNSRSEMNVSTLELGDSALYLCASSFEGQGAYNEQFFGPGTRLTVL.